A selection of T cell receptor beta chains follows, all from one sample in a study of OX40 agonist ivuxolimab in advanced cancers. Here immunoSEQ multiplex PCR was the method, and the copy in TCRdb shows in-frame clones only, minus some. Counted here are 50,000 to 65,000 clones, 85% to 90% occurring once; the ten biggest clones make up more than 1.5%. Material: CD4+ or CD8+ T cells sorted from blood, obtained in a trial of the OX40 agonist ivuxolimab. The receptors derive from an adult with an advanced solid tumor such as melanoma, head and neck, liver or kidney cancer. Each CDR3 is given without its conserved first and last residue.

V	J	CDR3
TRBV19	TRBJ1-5	ASTLGGASNQPQH
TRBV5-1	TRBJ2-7	ASSLGLGFSYEQY
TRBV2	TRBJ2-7	ASSEREGLIEQY
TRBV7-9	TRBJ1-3	ASSENSGDGNTIY
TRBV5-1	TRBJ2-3	ASSLSDTQY
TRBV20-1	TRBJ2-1	SLTMVNEQF
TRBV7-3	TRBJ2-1	ASSSPRDPNKQF
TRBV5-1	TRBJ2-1	ASSHPGGNEQF
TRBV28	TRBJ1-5	ASSLATVTNQPQH
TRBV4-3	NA	ASSPGTSVDYEQY
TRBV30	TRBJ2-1	AWSVGLAPRDEQF
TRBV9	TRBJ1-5	ASSDGTGSNQPQH
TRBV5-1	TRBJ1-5	ASSLEVGGQPQH
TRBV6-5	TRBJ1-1	ASSPPAQIEAF
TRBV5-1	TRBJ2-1	ASSRTGGTNEQF
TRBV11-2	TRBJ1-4	ASSLVIWGTNEKLF
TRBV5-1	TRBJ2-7	ASSKSTGTNSYEQY
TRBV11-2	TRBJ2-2	ASNLRAGTGELF
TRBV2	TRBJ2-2	ASSVGGGEKTGELF
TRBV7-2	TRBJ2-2	ASSLVHVTGVPGELF
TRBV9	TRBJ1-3	ASSGNRYSGNTIY